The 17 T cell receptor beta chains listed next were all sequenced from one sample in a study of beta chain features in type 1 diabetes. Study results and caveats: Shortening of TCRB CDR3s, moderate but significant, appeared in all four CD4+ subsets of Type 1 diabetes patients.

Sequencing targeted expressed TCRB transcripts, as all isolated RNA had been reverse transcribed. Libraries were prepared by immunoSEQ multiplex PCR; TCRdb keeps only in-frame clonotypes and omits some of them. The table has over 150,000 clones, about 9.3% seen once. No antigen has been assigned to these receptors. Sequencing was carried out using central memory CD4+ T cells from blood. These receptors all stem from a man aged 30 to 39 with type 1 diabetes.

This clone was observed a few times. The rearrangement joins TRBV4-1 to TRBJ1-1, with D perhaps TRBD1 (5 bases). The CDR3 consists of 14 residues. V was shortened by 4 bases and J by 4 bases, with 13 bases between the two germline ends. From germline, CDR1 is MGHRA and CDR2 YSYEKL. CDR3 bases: TGCGCCAGCAGCCCGGGCGGAAGGGGCACTGAAGCTTTCTTT. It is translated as CASSPGGRGTEAFF.

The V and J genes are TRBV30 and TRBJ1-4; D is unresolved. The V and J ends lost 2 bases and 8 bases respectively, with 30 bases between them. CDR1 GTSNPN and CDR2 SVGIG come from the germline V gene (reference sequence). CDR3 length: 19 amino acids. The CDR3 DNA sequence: TGTGCCTGGAGTCCCAGTTTTGGACGGTTCTCGGGGTTGGAAGAAAAACTGTTTTTT. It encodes CAWSPSFGRFSGLEEKLFF.

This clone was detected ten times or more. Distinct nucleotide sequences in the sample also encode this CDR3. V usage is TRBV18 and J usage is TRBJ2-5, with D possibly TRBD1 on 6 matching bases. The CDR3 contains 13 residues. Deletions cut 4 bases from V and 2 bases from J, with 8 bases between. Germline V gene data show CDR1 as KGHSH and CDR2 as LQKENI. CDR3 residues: CASSRDIQETQYF. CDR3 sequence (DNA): TGTGCCAGCTCACGGGACATACAAGAGACCCAGTACTTC.

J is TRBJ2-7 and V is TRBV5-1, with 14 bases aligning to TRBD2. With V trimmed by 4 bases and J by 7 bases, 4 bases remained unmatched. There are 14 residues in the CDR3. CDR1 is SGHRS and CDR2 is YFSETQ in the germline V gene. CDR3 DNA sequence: TGCGCCAGCAGCACGGGACTAGCGGGAGCTGAGCAGTACTTC. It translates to CASSTGLAGAEQYF.

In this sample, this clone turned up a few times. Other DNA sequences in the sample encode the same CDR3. The CDR3 sequence is CASSLQETQYF. The CDR3 DNA sequence: TGTGCCAGCAGCTTACAGGAGACCCAGTACTTC. This sequence joins TRBV7-2 and TRBJ2-5; D ambiguous. The V end lost 2 bases, the J end lost 5 bases, and 3 bases lay between the germline ends. This CDR3 spans 11 amino acids. The germline gives CDR1 SGHTA, CDR2 FQGNSA. Variable domain in full (rest from reference TRBV7-2 and TRBJ2-5): GAGVSQSPSNKVTEKGKDVELRCDPISGHTALYWYRQSLGQGLEFLIYFQGNSAPDKSGLPSDRFSAERTGGSVSTLTIQRTQQEDSAVYLCASSLQETQYFGPGTRLLVL.

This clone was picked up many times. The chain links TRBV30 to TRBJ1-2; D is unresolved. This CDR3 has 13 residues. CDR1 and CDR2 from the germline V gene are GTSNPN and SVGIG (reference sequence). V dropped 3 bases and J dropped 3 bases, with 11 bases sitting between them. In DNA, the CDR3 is TGTGCCTGGAGCCTCCCCCTCTACTATGGCTACACCTTC. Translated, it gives CAWSLPLYYGYTF.

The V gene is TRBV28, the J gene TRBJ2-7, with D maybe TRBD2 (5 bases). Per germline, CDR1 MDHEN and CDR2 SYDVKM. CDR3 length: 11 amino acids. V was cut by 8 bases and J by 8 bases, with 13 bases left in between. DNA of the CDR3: TGTGCCAGCGGGGAGAGGGCCAAGCAGTACTTC. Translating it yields CASGERAKQYF. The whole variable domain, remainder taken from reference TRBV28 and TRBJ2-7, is DVKVTQSSRYLVKRTGEKVFLECVQDMDHENMFWYRQDPGLGLRLIYFSYDVKMKEKGDIPEGYSVSREKKERFSLILESASTNQTSMYLCASGERAKQYFGPGTRLTVT.

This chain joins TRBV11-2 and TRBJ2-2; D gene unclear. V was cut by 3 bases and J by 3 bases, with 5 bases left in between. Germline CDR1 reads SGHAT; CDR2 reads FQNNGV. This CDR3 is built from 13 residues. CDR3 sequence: CASSFQYTGELFF. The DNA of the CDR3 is TGTGCCAGCAGCTTTCAATACACCGGGGAGCTGTTTTTT.

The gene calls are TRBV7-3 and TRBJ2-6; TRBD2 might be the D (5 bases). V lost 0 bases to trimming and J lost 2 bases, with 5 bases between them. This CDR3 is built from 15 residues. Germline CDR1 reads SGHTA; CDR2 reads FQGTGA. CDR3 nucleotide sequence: TGTGCCAGCAGCTTAACGCGGGCTGGGGCCAACGTCCTGACTTTC. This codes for CASSLTRAGANVLTF.

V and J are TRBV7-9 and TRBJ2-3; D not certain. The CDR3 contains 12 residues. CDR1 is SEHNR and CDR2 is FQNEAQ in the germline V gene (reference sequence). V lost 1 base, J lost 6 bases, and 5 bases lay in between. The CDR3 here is CASSLVSDTQYF. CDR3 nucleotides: TGTGCCAGCAGCTTAGTATCGGATACGCAGTATTTT.

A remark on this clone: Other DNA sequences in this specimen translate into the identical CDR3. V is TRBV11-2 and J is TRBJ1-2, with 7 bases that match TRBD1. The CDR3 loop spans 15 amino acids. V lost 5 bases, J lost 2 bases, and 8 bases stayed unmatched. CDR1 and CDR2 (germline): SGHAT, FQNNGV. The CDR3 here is CASSPRQGGNYGYTF. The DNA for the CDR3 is TGTGCCAGCAGCCCGCGACAGGGTGGGAACTATGGCTACACCTTC. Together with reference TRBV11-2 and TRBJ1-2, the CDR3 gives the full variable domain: EAGVAQSPRYKIIEKRQSVAFWCNPISGHATLYWYQQILGQGPKLLIQFQNNGVVDDSQLPKDRFSAERLKGVDSTLKIQPAKLEDSAVYLCASSPRQGGNYGYTFGSGTRLTVV.

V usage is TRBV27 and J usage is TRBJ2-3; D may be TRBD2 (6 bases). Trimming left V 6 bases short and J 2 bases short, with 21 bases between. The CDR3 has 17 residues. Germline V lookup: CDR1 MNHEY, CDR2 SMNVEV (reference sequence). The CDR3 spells CASRIHGGTSNTDTQYF. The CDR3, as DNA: TGTGCCAGCAGGATCCATGGAGGGACCTCAAACACAGATACGCAGTATTTT.

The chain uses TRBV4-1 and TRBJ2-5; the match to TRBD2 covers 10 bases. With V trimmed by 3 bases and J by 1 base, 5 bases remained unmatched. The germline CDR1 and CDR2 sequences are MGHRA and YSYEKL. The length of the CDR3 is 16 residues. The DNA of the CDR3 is TGCGCCAGCAGCCAGATAGCTAGCGGGAGCCAAGAGACCCAGTACTTC. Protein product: CASSQIASGSQETQYF.

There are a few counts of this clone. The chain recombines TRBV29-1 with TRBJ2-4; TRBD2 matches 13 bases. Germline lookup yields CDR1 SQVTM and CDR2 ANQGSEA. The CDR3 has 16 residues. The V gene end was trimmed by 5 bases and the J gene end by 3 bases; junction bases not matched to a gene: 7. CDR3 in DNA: TGCAGCGTTAAGTTACTAGCGGGAGGGTTCAAAAACATTCAGTACTTC. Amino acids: CSVKLLAGGFKNIQYF.

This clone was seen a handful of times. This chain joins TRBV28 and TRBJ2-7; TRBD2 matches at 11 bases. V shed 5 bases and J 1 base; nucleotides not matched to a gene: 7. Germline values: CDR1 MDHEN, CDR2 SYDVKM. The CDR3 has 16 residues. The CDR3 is CASSTQTSGKSYEQYF. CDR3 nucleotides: TGTGCCAGCAGTACTCAGACTAGCGGGAAGTCCTACGAGCAGTACTTC.

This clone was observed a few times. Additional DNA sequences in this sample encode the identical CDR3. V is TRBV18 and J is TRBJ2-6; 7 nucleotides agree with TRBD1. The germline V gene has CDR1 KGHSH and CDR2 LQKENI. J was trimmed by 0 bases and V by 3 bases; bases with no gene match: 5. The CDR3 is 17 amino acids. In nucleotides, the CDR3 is TGTGCCAGCTCACCCCGGACAGGCAACTCTGGGGCCAACGTCCTGACTTTC. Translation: CASSPRTGNSGANVLTF.

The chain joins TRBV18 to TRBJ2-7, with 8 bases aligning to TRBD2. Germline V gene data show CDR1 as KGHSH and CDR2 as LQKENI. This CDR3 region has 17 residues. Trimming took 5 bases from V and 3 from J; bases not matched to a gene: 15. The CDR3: CASSADVSGAYNYEQYF. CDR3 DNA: TGTGCCAGCTCAGCCGACGTTAGCGGGGCGTACAACTACGAGCAGTACTTC.